The entry below describes one T cell receptor (beta chain). Its antigen is currently unknown. The data were taken from a study of T cell responses to AZD1222 COVID-19 vaccine. Study results and limitations: White British people made up most donors, females outnumbered males, and clonal diversity was possibly underestimated. At baseline, just a handful of AZD1222 recipients tested seropositive.

Investigators merged groups given second doses at roughly 4 or roughly 12 weeks. Sequencing used immunoSEQ multiplex PCR; TCRdb keeps in-frame clones, though not all of them. The sample includes under 150,000 clones, 88% of them seen just once. Per germline, CDR1 SGHVS and CDR2 FNYEAQ. This CDR3 comprises 14 residues. Trimming stripped 3 bases from V and 4 bases from J, with 12 bases between. This TCR came from an adult who received the AZD1222 COVID-19 vaccine. J is TRBJ1-2 and V is TRBV7-6; D gene unclear. The source material was peripheral blood, sampled 28 days after the second AZD1222 dose. CDR3 residues: CASSFGTDAYGYTF. CDR3 coding DNA: TGTGCCAGCAGCTTCGGTACAGACGCCTATGGCTACACCTTC.